The sequence of this T cell receptor beta chain was determined in a study of CD8 T cells in ankylosing spondylitis. Study-level points and caveats: For ankylosing spondylitis blood, a TCR beta motif of roughly 8 highly homologous variants appeared characteristic. Earlier literature documents some of the motif variants in reactive arthritis synovial fluid and blood. As reported, disease-linked clones showed significant enrichment in matched ankylosing spondylitis synovial fluid.

Concerning this clonotype: The target antigen is unknown.

The authors made TCR beta libraries by quantitative 5'-RACE with molecular barcodes. TCRdb analysed the 5' RACE reads with MiXCR anew, one entry per CDR3 protein. The sample has about 390,000 distinct CDR3 sequences, around 22% seen once. Input material: blood, either unsorted or a sorted T cell fraction (not recorded which). The sequence was collected from a male donor with ankylosing spondylitis.

In DNA, the CDR3 is TGTGCCAGCAGCTTGGACACGACGCTTGGCTATGGCTACACCTTC. Its translation is CASSLDTTLGYGYTF. The genes are TRBV7-3 and TRBJ1-2, with TRBD1 as a possible D gene (5 bases). This CDR3 is built from 15 residues. Trimming shortened V by 3 bases and J by 4 bases, and 15 bases separated the two germline ends. Germline lookup yields CDR1 SGHTA and CDR2 FQGTGA.